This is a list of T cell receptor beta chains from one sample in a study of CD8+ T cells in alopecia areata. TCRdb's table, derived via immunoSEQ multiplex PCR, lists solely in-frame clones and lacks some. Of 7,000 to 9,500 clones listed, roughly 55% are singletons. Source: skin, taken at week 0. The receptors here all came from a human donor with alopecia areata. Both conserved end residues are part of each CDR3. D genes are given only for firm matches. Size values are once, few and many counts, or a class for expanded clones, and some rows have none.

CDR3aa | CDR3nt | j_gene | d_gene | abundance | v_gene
CSVETGTVRGEQYF | TGCAGCGTTGAAACCGGCACCGTGAGGGGGGAGCAGTACTTC | TRBJ2-7 | - | - | TRBV29-1
CSVERTSDRTDTQYF | TGCAGCGTTGAAAGAACTAGCGACCGCACAGATACGCAGTATTTT | TRBJ2-3 | TRBD2 | - | TRBV29-1
CASSLGVGNIQYF | TGTGCCAGCAGCTTAGGGGTAGGAAACATTCAGTACTTC | TRBJ2-4 | - | - | TRBV7-8
CASSVDGTSTDTQYF | TGTGCCAGCAGCGTAGATGGGACATCCACAGATACGCAGTATTTT | TRBJ2-3 | - | - | TRBV9
CASWFSSYNEQFF | TGTGCCAGCTGGTTTAGCTCCTACAATGAGCAGTTCTTC | TRBJ2-1 | - | - | TRBV6-5
CACRPARTLNEQFF | TGTGCCTGTAGACCGGCTAGGACGCTCAATGAGCAGTTCTTC | TRBJ2-1 | - | - | TRBV30
CASSQEGLAGVGDEQYF | TGTGCCAGCAGCCAGGAGGGACTAGCGGGAGTGGGCGACGAGCAGTACTTC | TRBJ2-7 | TRBD2 | - | TRBV4-2
CASSPGLAGPGFGELFF | TGCGCCAGCAGCCCGGGACTAGCGGGACCGGGGTTCGGGGAGCTGTTTTTT | TRBJ2-2 | TRBD2 | - | TRBV7-2
CASSYGGDPNEAFF | TGTGCCAGCAGTTACGGAGGGGACCCTAATGAAGCTTTCTTT | TRBJ1-1 | - | few | TRBV6-5
CASNFGQGRNNQPQHF | TGTGCCAGCAACTTCGGACAGGGTAGGAACAATCAGCCCCAGCATTTT | TRBJ1-5 | TRBD1 | medium-sized | TRBV6-6